This TCR beta chain was observed in a study of blood T cell repertoires in COVID-19. Seattle participants joined during active infection and were tracked over time. Assay used: immunoSEQ multiplex PCR; TCRdb lists only in-frame clones, some missing. Of 200,000 or so clones listed, approximately 80% are singletons. The sequence derives from a man aged 55 to 69 with COVID-19, enrolled during active disease. Sequencing was done on a sample of peripheral blood.

The CDR3 loop is CASSQQGVDYNEQFF. The CDR3 DNA sequence: TGTGCCAGCAGTCAACAGGGGGTAGACTACAATGAGCAGTTCTTC. The V gene is TRBV27, the J gene TRBJ2-1, with 8 nucleotides matching TRBD1. After removal of 5 bases from V and 3 bases from J, the junction contained 6 bases not matched to a gene. The germline V gene encodes CDR1 MNHEY and CDR2 SMNVEV (reference sequence). This CDR3 has 15 amino acids.